This TCR beta chain derives from a study of T cell responses to AZD1222 COVID-19 vaccine. Findings of the study overall: The study found Spike-specific TCR breadth and depth rose after two AZD1222 doses.

Germline assignment: CDR1 LGHNA and CDR2 YNFKEQ. The length of the CDR3 is 16 residues. V was shortened by 0 bases and J by 6 bases, with 15 bases between the two germline ends. This table comes from immunoSEQ multiplex PCR, and its TCRdb copy is limited to in-frame clones, with some not included. The sample lists some 130,000 clones, 70% to 90% occurring once. Details on this clone: Its antigen is unknown.

This sequence joins TRBV4-2 and TRBJ2-1; D possibly matches TRBD1 or TRBD2 (5 bases each). The sample here was peripheral blood, taken on day 0 of AZD1222 vaccination. The sequence was collected from an adult in good health. CDR3 protein: CASSQEGVGLRNEQFF. In DNA, the CDR3 is TGTGCCAGCAGCCAAGAGGGGGTGGGGCTGCGCAATGAGCAGTTCTTC.